This T cell receptor (beta chain) was documented in a study of CD4 T cells in lung cancer (dated by TCRdb to about 2019). Broadly, across the study: In the study, blood T cells of NSCLC patients were screened for responses to candidate mutation-encoded neoepitopes, and neoantigen-specific CD4+ T-cell clones and TCRs were isolated. The resected patients had lung adenocarcinoma or squamous cell carcinoma, were aged 60 to 69 at blood donation, and mostly were former smokers. Before blood donation, patients had received treatments including platinum chemotherapy, and some received nivolumab or pembrolizumab. The frequency of neoantigen-specific clonotypes in tumor resections, non-adjacent lung and cultured T-cell products was tracked by TCRB deep sequencing.

Worth noting for this clone: Its antigen remains undetermined. No quality values exist for individual bases; no much larger clone is one base distant.

For more than ten days, PBMCs were stimulated with mutant 27-mer peptides together with IL21, IL7, IL15 and IL2, and afterward were restimulated with peptide-pulsed autologous B cells. Live IFNgamma-secreting T cells were sorted by cytokine capture on a FACS Aria2 after restimulation with peptide-pulsed B cells. Sorted cells were expanded for roughly 12 to 21 days at limiting dilution, around 3 or 10 cells per well, with irradiated allogeneic PBMCs, phytohemagglutinin and IL2. Either peripheral blood samples or leukapheresis products were collected from the patients. To screen the expanded lines for antigen specificity, an IFNgamma ELISA was run against autologous B cells pulsed with mutant peptides. Broad study findings and their caveats: Because the IFNgamma-sorted cells included nonspecific IFNgamma producers of unknown purity, the expanded lines ranged from monoclonal to oligoclonal. Some responses derived from blood might reflect in vitro priming of naive T cells or cross-reactivity instead of memory responses to the cancer.

Libraries were prepared through the immunoSEQ multiplex PCR assay. DNA was isolated with Qiagen DNeasy or QIAamp micro DNA kits and TCRB sequenced with the Adaptive Biotechnology human TCRB sequencing kit. An Illumina MiSeq was used to sequence the TCRB libraries. Regarding the original processing steps: TCRB sequence data were analyzed with the kit provider's software, and tumor enrichment of clonotype templates was tested with Fisher's exact test. TCRdb took this table from immuneACCESS and kept in-frame rearrangements with V and J called. Such tables lack part of the clones; where checked against another copy, unresolved V genes explain under half of the gap, and the rest is unexplained. From that table come the V and J calls and clone size; the DNA was used to work out D and trimming. Within this sample are over 1,500 clones, with 60% to 85% of them counted one time only. About 5.3% of the sample comes from the top ten.

The sequence derives from an older woman with non-small cell lung cancer. Some clones in this sample may be carry-over from other donors' samples. Sequenced material: a CD4+ T cell line or clone grown in culture.

Here is the DNA: TGTGCCAGCAGCTTCTTAGGGAACACGGGCAATCAGCCCCAGCATTTT. It is translated as CASSFLGNTGNQPQHF. The chain employs TRBV5-6 and TRBJ1-5; a confident D gene designation cannot be given. There are 16 amino acids in the CDR3, from cysteine to phenylalanine inclusive. Only the CDR3 DNA stays, 48 bases, in frame from base 1. The germline V gene encodes CDR1 SGHDT and CDR2 YYEEEE. Relative to germline, V is 2 bases shorter and J is 2 bases shorter, with 14 bases between their ends.